Shown below are 9 T cell receptor beta chains from a single sample sequenced in a study of CD4 T cells in relation to SARS-CoV-2 and coronaviruses. TCRdb keeps only in-frame clones here, not all; method: immunoSEQ multiplex PCR. This table has 50,000 to 70,000 clones, 92% appearing once. The specimen was naive CD4+ T cells from PBMCs. Subset noted: naive CD4+ T cells isolated by negative enrichment. The receptors were sampled from an adult with COVID-19.

The V and J genes are TRBV10-3 and TRBJ1-6; D gene uncertain. The germline V gene encodes CDR1 ENHRY and CDR2 SYGVKD. The CDR3 consists of 15 residues. Trimming took off 3 bases at V and 6 bases at J, with 12 bases between the two ends. The CDR3 region is CAISDRNNSNSPLHF. DNA for the CDR3: TGTGCCATCAGTGACAGAAATAACAGTAATTCACCCCTCCACTTT.

The chain recombines TRBV7-2 with TRBJ2-2, with TRBD1 matching over 8 bases. Germline V gene sequence: CDR1 SGHTA, CDR2 FQGNSA. The CDR3 spans 15 residues. V was clipped by 5 bases and J by 7 bases; unmatched bases: 9. Written as DNA, the CDR3 is TGTGCCAGCAGCAGTGGACAGGGTCATGGCGGGGAGCTGTTTTTT. Translation: CASSSGQGHGGELFF.

The J gene is TRBJ2-3, the V gene TRBV10-3; D is ambiguous. The CDR3 spans 11 residues. Trimming removed 6 bases from V and 2 bases from J, with 3 bases in between. The germline V gene encodes CDR1 ENHRY and CDR2 SYGVKD. The CDR3 DNA reads as TGTGCCATCAGCAACACAGATACGCAGTATTTT. Protein product: CAISNTDTQYF.

The chain couples TRBV4-1 to TRBJ1-2; 8 nucleotides agree with TRBD1. From germline, CDR1 is MGHRA and CDR2 YSYEKL. The V segment lost 1 base and the J segment 7 bases; nucleotides outside the gene matches: 5. The CDR3 spans 14 residues. CDR3 loop: CASSQGAGGFGYTF. The CDR3 region has the DNA TGCGCCAGCAGCCAAGGGGCAGGGGGCTTTGGCTACACCTTC.

This clone was found once. The chain combines TRBV6-5 with TRBJ2-5; D could derive from TRBD1 or TRBD2 (5 bases each). V lost 7 bases, J lost 5 bases, and 14 bases lay in between. The CDR3 is 13 amino acids. The germline gives CDR1 MNHEY, CDR2 SVGAGI. CDR3: CASNGDDRETQYF. CDR3 coding DNA: TGTGCCAGCAACGGGGACGACCGGGAGACCCAGTACTTC.

In DNA, the CDR3 is TGTGCCAGCTCACCATGGGGGGATTCTGGGGCCAACGTCCTGACTTTC. Protein sequence: CASSPWGDSGANVLTF. The V and J genes are TRBV18 and TRBJ2-6, with D perhaps matching TRBD2 (6 bases). V was trimmed by 2 bases and J by 1 base, leaving 9 bases between them. The CDR3 length is 16 residues. Germline assignment: CDR1 KGHSH and CDR2 LQKENI.

The V gene is TRBV7-7, the J gene TRBJ2-5, with 8 positions matching TRBD1. Germline V gives CDR1 SSHAT, CDR2 FNYEAQ (reference sequence). The CDR3 extends over 13 amino acids. V lost 5 bases, J lost 5 bases, and 4 bases stayed unmatched. CDR3 DNA: TGTGCCAGCAGCAGGACAGGGAGGGAGACCCAGTACTTC. Its translation is CASSRTGRETQYF.

CDR3 protein: CASGRTSVYNEQFF. The CDR3 DNA is TGTGCCAGCGGAAGGACTAGCGTCTACAATGAGCAGTTCTTC. This chain links TRBV2 with TRBJ2-1; TRBD2 aligns across 9 bases. Germline CDR1 is SNHLY and CDR2 is FYNNEI. Trimming took 8 bases from V and 3 from J; bases not matched to a gene: 5. CDR3 length: 14 residues.

The chain couples TRBV6-1 to TRBJ1-4; D is unclear. The CDR3 length is 14 residues. Trimming stripped 7 bases from V and 5 bases from J, with 14 bases between. CDR1 MNHNS and CDR2 SASEGT come from the germline V gene. The CDR3 loop reads CASTERLGNEKLFF. DNA for the CDR3: TGTGCCAGCACAGAGAGATTAGGGAATGAAAAACTGTTTTTT.